This T cell receptor (beta chain) is from a study of blood T cell repertoires in COVID-19. Study context: The samples span acute and convalescent COVID-19 from the United States, Italy and Spain. T cells, B-cell-depleted T cells, or PBMCs supplied cDNA or gDNA.

The protocol was immunoSEQ multiplex PCR, while the TCRdb copy is restricted to in-frame clones and leaves out a portion. Here the sample spans fewer than 250,000 clones, more than 70% being singletons. Cohorts were assigned according to the clinical history that participants reported. Input material: PBMCs or T cells enriched from blood (not recorded which). This TCR came from a woman under 30 who had recovered from COVID-19.

CDR3 DNA: TGCGCCAGCAGCCCCCAAGGACATGATGGCTACACCTTC. This sequence encodes CASSPQGHDGYTF. V and J are TRBV5-1 and TRBJ1-2, with a possible D match to TRBD1 (5 bases). Germline CDR1 reads SGHRS; CDR2 reads YFSETQ. V was trimmed by 4 bases and J by 6 bases, leaving 13 bases between them. The CDR3 consists of 13 residues.